The subject of this entry is one T cell receptor (beta chain). Antigen specificity is unknown. The data are from a study of radiation and T cells in renal cell carcinoma. General study findings and limits: Compared with controls, irradiated tumors had more, larger dominant CDR3 motifs. Irradiated tumors had higher TCR clonality than control tumors. From baseline, blood top tumor clonotypes peaked at 2 weeks post-radiation.

Treatment defined: 15 Gy SBRT to primary tumor, nephrectomy 4 weeks later. Nephrectomy followed 15 Gy stereotactic body radiation by 4 weeks. TCRdb keeps only in-frame clones here, not all; method: immunoSEQ multiplex PCR. The repertoire holds roughly 9,300 clones, with over 55% as singletons. The CDR3 loop spans 16 amino acids. CDR1 and CDR2 (germline): LGHNA, YNFKEQ. J lost 8 bases, V lost 0 bases, and 6 bases had no gene match. The receptor was isolated from a woman between 50 and 59 years old with renal cell carcinoma. Sequenced here: tumor tissue, sampled from a patient whose treatment included radiotherapy and nephrectomy. This chain connects TRBV4-2 to TRBJ1-4; TRBD1 agrees at 10 bases. In DNA, the CDR3 is TGTGCCAGCAGCCAAGATGAAGGACAGGGGGGGGAAAAACTGTTTTTT. Its protein product is CASSQDEGQGGEKLFF.